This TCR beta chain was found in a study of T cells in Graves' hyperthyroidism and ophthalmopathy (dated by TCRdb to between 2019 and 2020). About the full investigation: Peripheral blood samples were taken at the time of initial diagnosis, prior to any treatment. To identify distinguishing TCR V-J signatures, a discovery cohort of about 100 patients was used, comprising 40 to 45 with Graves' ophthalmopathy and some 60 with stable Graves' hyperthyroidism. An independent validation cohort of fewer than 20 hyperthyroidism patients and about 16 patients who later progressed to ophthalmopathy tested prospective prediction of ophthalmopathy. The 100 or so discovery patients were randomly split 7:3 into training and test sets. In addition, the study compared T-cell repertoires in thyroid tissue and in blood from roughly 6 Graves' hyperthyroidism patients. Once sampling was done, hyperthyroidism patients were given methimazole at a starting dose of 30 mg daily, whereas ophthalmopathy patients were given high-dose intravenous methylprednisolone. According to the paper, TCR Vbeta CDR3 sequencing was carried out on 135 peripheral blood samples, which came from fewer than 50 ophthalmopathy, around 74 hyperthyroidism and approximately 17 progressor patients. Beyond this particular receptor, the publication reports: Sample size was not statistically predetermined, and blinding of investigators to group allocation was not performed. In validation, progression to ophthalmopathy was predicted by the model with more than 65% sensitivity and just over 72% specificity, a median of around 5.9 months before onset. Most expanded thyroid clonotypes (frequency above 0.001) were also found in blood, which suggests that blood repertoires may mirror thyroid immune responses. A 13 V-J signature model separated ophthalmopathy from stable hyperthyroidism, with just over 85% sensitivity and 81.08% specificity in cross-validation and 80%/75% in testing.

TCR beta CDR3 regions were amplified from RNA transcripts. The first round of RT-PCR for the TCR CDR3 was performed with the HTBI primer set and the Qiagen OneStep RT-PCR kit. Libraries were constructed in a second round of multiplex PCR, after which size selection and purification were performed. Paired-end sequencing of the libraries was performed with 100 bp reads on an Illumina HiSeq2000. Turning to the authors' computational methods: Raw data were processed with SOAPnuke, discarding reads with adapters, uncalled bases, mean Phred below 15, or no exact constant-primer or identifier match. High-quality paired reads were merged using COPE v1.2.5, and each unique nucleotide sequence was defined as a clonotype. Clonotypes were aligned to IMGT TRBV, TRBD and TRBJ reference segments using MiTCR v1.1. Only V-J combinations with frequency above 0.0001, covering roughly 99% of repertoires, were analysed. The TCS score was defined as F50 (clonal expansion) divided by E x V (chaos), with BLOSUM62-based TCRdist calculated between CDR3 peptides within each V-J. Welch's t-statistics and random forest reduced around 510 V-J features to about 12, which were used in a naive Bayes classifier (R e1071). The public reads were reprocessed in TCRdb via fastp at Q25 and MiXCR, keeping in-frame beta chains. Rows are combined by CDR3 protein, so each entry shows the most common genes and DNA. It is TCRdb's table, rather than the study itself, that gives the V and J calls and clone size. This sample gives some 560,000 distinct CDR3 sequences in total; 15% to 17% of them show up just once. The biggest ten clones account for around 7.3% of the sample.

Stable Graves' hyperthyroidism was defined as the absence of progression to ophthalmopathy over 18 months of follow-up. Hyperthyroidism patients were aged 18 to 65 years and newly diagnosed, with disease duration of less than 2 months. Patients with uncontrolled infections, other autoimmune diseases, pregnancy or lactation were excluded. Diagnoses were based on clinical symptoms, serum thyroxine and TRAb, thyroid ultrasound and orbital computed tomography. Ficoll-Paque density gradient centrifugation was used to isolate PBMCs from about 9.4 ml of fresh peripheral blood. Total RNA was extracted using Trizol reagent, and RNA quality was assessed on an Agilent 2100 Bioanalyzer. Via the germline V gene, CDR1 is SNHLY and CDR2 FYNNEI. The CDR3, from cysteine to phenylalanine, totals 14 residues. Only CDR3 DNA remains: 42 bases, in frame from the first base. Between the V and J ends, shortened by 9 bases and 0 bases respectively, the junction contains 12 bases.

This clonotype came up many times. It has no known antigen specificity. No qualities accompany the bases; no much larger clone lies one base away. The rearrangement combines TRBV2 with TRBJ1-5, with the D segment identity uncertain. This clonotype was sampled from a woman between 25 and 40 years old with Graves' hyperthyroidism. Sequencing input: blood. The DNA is TGTGCCAGTGGCCGGGAGAATAGCAATCAGCCCCAGCATTTT. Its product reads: CASGRENSNQPQHF.